This T cell receptor beta chain is from a study of blood T cells in healthy people across ages. Together with a sample-barcoded 5' primer, a J-beta primer mix was included in a second PCR lasting about 6 to 12 cycles. TCRdb fed the 5' RACE reads into MiXCR, producing one record per CDR3 protein. The sample lists hundreds of thousands of distinct CDR3 sequences, 58% occurring once. Isolating PBMCs gave at least 6.5 million of these cells per sample. Germline CDR1 is LNHNV and CDR2 is YYDKDF (reference sequence). The length of the CDR3 is 15 residues. Between the trimmed V and J ends, which lost 3 bases and 9 bases, there was a span of 20 bases.

V usage is TRBV15 and J usage is TRBJ2-5; D perhaps matches TRBD1 (5 bases). The sequence came from a man in his fifties or sixties in good health. The sample consisted of blood. CDR3 nucleotide sequence: TGTGCCACCAGCAGGGACACCTACCAAAAATCGGCCCAGTACTTC. The encoded protein is CATSRDTYQKSAQYF.